This entry lists 7 T cell receptor beta chains sequenced from one sample in a study of blood T cells in healthy people across ages. Using a J-beta primer mix together with a sample-barcoded 5' primer, a second PCR was run for 7 to 11 cycles. TCRdb reanalysed the 5' RACE reads using MiXCR and keeps one entry per CDR3 protein. The data show over a million distinct CDR3 sequences, with over 35% seen just once and approximately 20% held by the top ten. The sequencing sample was made of blood. The source is a woman aged 55-75 years in good health.

The CDR3, as DNA: TGTGCCAGCAGCTTAGACGGGACAGGGTTTGGCTACACCTTC. Its protein product is CASSLDGTGFGYTF. This rearrangement joins TRBV7-8 to TRBJ1-2; 9 bases are a match to TRBD1. Germline V gene sequence: CDR1 SGHVS, CDR2 FQNEAQ. The CDR3 sequence is 14 residues long. The V gene end was trimmed by 1 base and the J gene end by 7 bases; junction bases not matched to a gene: 4.

This clonotype was picked up a small number of times. The chain is built from TRBV9 and TRBJ2-5; D assignment may be TRBD1 or TRBD2 (5 bases each). The germline CDR1 and CDR2 sequences are SGDLS and YYNGEE. CDR3 size: 14 residues. V lost 6 bases and J lost 5, with 17 bases in between. CDR3 DNA: TGTGCCAGCACCCCCGGGACCCCTATGGAGACCCAGTACTTC. Translation: CASTPGTPMETQYF.

The gene calls are TRBV7-8 and TRBJ2-4; 10 nucleotides line up with TRBD2. CDR3 length equals 18 residues. The germline CDR1 and CDR2 sequences are SGHVS and FQNEAQ. The J segment lost 1 base and the V segment lost 5 bases, leaving 11 bases of the junction unmatched. The CDR3 coding sequence is TGTGCCAGCAGCCCCCCCCCTAGCGGGAGTGAGGCCAAAAACATTCAGTACTTC. This sequence encodes CASSPPPSGSEAKNIQYF.

The chain recombines TRBV29-1 with TRBJ2-7, with D tentatively TRBD1 (5 bases). CDR3 length: 15 amino acids. V lost 2 bases, J lost 3 bases, and 17 bases lay in between. The germline V gene has CDR1 SQVTM and CDR2 ANQGSEA. The CDR3 here is CSVERCTGCLYEQYF. The CDR3 nucleotides are TGCAGCGTTGAAAGGTGTACAGGATGTCTCTACGAGCAGTACTTC.

This chain joins TRBV10-3 and TRBJ2-7, with TRBD2 matching over 8 bases. Germline V gives CDR1 ENHRY, CDR2 SYGVKD. There are 16 residues in the CDR3. J was trimmed by 7 bases and V by 5 bases; bases with no gene match: 16. Here the CDR3 reads CAISRSAGVGYNEQYF. For the CDR3, the DNA is TGTGCCATCAGTCGGTCAGCGGGAGTCGGGTACAATGAGCAGTACTTC.

V gene TRBV4-1 combines with J gene TRBJ2-3; TRBD2 matches 16 bases. The CDR3 is 20 residues long. CDR1 is MGHRA and CDR2 is YSYEKL in the germline V gene. V gave up 3 bases and J gave up 4 bases; unmatched junction bases: 13. CDR3 nucleotide sequence: TGCGCCAGCAGCCATTCTCCGGGACTAGCGGGAGGGCCCTCCGCAGATACGCAGTATTTT. Its protein is CASSHSPGLAGGPSADTQYF.

This clonotype was picked up a small number of times. The chain combines TRBV20-1 with TRBJ2-5; D tentatively fits TRBD1 or TRBD2 (6 bases each). V lost 1 base and J 5 bases, leaving 26 bases between the germline ends. The CDR3 totals 18 residues. Germline CDR1 reads DFQATT; CDR2 reads SNEGSKA (reference sequence). The DNA of the CDR3 is TGCAGTGCTAGAGCAACCCCTATAGGTACAGGGAGGTTGGAGACCCAGTACTTC. This encodes CSARATPIGTGRLETQYF.